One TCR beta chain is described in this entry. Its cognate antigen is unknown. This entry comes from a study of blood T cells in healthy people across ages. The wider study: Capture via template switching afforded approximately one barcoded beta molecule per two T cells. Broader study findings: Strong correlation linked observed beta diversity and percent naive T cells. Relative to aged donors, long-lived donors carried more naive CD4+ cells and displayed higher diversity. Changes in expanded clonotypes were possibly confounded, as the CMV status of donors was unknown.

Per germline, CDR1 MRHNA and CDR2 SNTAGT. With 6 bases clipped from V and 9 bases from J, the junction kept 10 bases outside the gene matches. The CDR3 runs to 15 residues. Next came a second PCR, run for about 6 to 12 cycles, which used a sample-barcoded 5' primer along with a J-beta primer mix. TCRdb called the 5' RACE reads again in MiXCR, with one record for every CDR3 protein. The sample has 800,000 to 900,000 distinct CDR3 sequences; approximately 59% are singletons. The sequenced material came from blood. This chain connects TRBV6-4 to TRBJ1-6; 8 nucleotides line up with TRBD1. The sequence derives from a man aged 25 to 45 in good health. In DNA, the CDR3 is TGTGCCAGCAGGGACAGGGCTGGCGCTTCTTCACCCCTCCACTTT. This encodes CASRDRAGASSPLHF.